This T cell receptor beta chain came from a study of beta chain features in type 1 diabetes (dated by TCRdb to about 2018). Some background on the complete study: Patients and healthy donors did not differ in mean age, gender distribution, total cell number or subset yield. Naive and central memory subsets were obtained from all 30 or so donors, but regulatory and stem cell-like memory subsets were isolated from only 8 patients and roughly 8 healthy donors. A total of approximately 100 million sorted cells were examined across all samples, and the number of cells per subset was strongly correlated with RNA yield. The study compared TCRB repertoires of sorted circulating CD4+ T cell subsets between recently diagnosed type 1 diabetes patients and matched healthy donors.

All of the isolated RNA was reverse transcribed with the High Capacity cDNA Reverse Transcription Kit, so expressed TCRB transcripts were sequenced. Deep immunoSEQ sequencing was applied to naive, central memory and regulatory T cell samples, giving an average of about 3.57 million total reads per sample. After sorted cells were lysed in RLT buffer, RNA was extracted with DNase-treated RNeasy Micro or Mini kits, with the choice depending on cell number. Each cell subset was processed separately to prevent cross-contamination, with patient and healthy donor samples processed together. Using the immunoSEQ multiplex PCR, TCRB sequences were amplified from cDNA into 87-bp fragments spanning the CDR3 region. Amplicons were sequenced on the Illumina HiSeq platform. The published analysis was carried out like this. PCR bias was corrected computationally using synthetic template baselines, and reads within Hamming distance 2 were collapsed, with unmergeable singletons discarded. Reads were aligned against IMGT to assign V, D and J genes, CDR3 length and insertions or deletions at six rearrangement sites. Within each subset, clonotype counts were normalized to sorted cell number, and only after that were true diversity and Gini coefficients computed with the tcR R package. Repertoire sharing was quantified using the overlap coefficient calculated on TCRB nucleotide sequences. Out-of-frame TCRB sequences from naive cells were analyzed as a proxy for the pre-selection repertoire. Here the immuneACCESS table is served through TCRdb, limited to in-frame sequences with V and J called. Missing clones are a known gap in these copies; in checked studies unresolved V genes cover under half, and the rest lacks a known reason. V and J calls and clone size are given by that table; D and trimming were obtained from the DNA. Within this sample are about 900,000 clones, with around a sixth of them counted one time only. Of the sample, about 0.025% falls within the top ten clones.

From each donor, a single peripheral blood sample of approximately 110 mL on average was drawn into heparinised tubes. A BD FACSAria II was used to sort naive, central memory, regulatory and stem cell-like memory CD4+ T cells with a panel that included CD45RO, CCR7, CD25, CD127, CD95 and CD27. Every sorted population had a purity above 98%. PBMCs were separated immediately by Lymphoprep density gradient centrifugation and were stained directly, without being cultured. So that batch effects would be minimized, each experiment stained and sorted samples in pairs, pairing one healthy donor with one patient. Measured from the cysteine to the phenylalanine, the CDR3 is 15 residues long. Only the CDR3 DNA stays, 45 bases, in frame from base 1. V and J are trimmed by 5 bases and 5 bases, and the gene matches miss 8 bases of the junction. Via the germline V gene (reference sequence), CDR1 is SEHNR and CDR2 FQNEAQ.

About this clone: Its antigen is still unknown. One base away there is no much larger clone; base qualities are not given.

Overall study outcomes, separate from this receptor: Shorter templates might have been favored by PCR, but patient and control samples were amplified and corrected together, so both groups would have been affected equally by any skew. In all four CD4+ subsets, TCRB CDR3 length was moderately but significantly shorter in type 1 diabetes patients. Because the HLA sub-analyses included only small numbers of individuals, any influence of HLA type on TCRB rearrangement was left unresolved. Patients with type 1 diabetes made fewer insertions and deleted more nucleotides at VDJ recombination sites, implying thymic rearrangement abnormalities. Naive, central memory and regulatory TCRB repertoires appeared more similar among patients than among healthy donors. Because cDNA rather than genomic DNA was sequenced, highly expressing activated cells could have been over-represented, although no difference in activation and CD3 levels was found between groups.

This receptor chain uses TRBV7-9 and TRBJ2-3; 9 bases in the middle match TRBD2. The sample was naive CD4+ T cells from blood. The cell subset or site label, as the study defines it: true naive CD4+ T cells. The sequence was obtained from a woman aged 18-30 years in good health. The CDR3 sequence is CASSPDRRGGDTQYF. In nucleotides, the sequence is TGTGCCAGCAGCCCCGACAGGCGGGGGGGAGATACGCAGTATTTT.